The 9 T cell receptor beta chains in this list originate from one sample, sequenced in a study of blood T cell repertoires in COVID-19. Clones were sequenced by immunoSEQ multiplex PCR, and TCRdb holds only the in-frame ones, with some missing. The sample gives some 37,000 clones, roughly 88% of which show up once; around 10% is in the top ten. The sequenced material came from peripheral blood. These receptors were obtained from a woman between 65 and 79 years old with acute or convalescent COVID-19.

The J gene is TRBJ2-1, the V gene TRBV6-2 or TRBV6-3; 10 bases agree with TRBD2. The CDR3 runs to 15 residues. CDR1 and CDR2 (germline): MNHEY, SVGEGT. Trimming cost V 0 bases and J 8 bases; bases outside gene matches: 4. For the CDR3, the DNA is TGTGCCAGCAGTTACTCCCAGCGGGGGGGCGATGAGCAGTTCTTC. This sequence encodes CASSYSQRGGDEQFF.

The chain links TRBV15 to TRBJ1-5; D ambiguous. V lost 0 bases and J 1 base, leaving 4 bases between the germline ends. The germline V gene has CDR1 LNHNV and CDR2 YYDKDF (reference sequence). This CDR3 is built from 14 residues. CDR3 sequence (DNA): TGTGCCACCAGCAGAGAGGCCAGCAATCAGCCCCAGCATTTT. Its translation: CATSREASNQPQHF.

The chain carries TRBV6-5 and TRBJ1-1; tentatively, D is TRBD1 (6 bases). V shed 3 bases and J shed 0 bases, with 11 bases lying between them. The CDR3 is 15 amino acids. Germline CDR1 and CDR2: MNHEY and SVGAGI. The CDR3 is CASSYGGAVNTEAFF. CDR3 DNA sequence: TGTGCCAGCAGTTATGGGGGGGCGGTGAACACTGAAGCTTTCTTT.

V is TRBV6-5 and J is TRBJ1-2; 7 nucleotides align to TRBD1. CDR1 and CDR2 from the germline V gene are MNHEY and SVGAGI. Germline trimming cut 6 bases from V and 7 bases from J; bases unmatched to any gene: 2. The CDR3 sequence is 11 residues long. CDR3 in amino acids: CASRNRGGYTF. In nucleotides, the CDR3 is TGTGCCAGCAGGAACAGGGGTGGCTACACCTTC.

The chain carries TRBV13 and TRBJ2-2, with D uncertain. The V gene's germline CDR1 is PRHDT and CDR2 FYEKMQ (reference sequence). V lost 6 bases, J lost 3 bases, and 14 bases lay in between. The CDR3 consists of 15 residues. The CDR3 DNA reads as TGTGCCAGCAGGACCCGAGGTGGTTACACCGGGGAGCTGTTTTTT. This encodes CASRTRGGYTGELFF. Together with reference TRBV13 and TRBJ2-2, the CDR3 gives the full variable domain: AAGVIQSPRHLIKEKRETATLKCYPIPRHDTVYWYQQGPGQDPQFLISFYEKMQSDKGSIPDRFSAQQFSDYHSELNMSSLELGDSALYFCASRTRGGYTGELFFGEGSRLTVL.

In DNA form, the CDR3 reads TGTGCCAGCTCAAAGCGGGGGGGCTTAGACAATGAGCAGTTCTTC. Translated: CASSKRGGLDNEQFF. The gene calls are TRBV18 and TRBJ2-1, with TRBD2 matching 10 bases. Looked up from germline, CDR1 is KGHSH and CDR2 is LQKENI. Trimming cost V 5 bases and J 5 bases; bases outside gene matches: 6. This CDR3 is 15 amino acids long.

The DNA of the CDR3 is TGTGCCTGGAGTGGGCAGGATCAGCCCCAGCATTTT. Its protein is CAWSGQDQPQHF. The rearrangement uses TRBV30 and TRBJ1-5; D remains unclear. V lost 1 base to trimming and J lost 5 bases, with 6 bases between them. The CDR3 has 12 amino acids. The germline CDR1 and CDR2 sequences are GTSNPN and SVGIG (reference sequence).

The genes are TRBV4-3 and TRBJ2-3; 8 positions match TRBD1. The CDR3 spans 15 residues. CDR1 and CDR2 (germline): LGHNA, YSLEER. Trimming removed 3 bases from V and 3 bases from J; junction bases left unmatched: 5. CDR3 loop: CASSQRQGLTDTQYF. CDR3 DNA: TGCGCCAGCAGCCAGAGACAGGGGTTAACAGATACGCAGTATTTT.

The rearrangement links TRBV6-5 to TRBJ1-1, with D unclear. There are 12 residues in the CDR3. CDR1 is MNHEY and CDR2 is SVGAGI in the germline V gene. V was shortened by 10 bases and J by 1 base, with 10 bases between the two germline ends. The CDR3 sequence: CATQSSNTEAFF. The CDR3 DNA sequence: TGTGCCACCCAGTCTTCGAACACTGAAGCTTTCTTT.